Listed below are T cell receptor beta chains from one sample, sequenced in a study of blood T cell repertoires in COVID-19. The repertoire was sequenced with immunoSEQ multiplex PCR; TCRdb's copy has only in-frame clones and lacks some. In the table there are approximately 270,000 clones, over 85% of which are singletons. Specimen: PBMCs or T cells enriched from blood (not recorded which). The receptors come from a woman aged 60-70 years who had recovered from COVID-19. CDR3s include the opening cysteine and the closing phenylalanine or tryptophan. The D gene is left open where the match is weak. For some rows the clone size is stated as once, few or many, or as a class when expanded; others skip it.

J | size | D | V | DNA | CDR3
TRBJ1-6 | - | - | TRBV4-1 | TGCGCCAGCAGCCAATCCGAGGCGGGAAATAATTCACCCCTCCACTTT | CASSQSEAGNNSPLHF
TRBJ1-5 | - | - | TRBV21-1 | TGTGCCAGCAGCAAAGGTCGGCCCCAGCATTTT | CASSKGRPQHF
TRBJ2-7 | - | - | TRBV7-8 | TGTGCCAGCACTCTTGCGCGGGGGCGGTACGAGCAGTACTTC | CASTLARGRYEQYF
TRBJ2-1 | - | TRBD1 | TRBV2 | TGTGCCAGCAGGCAGGGGGCGGTGTACAATGAGCAGTTCTTC | CASRQGAVYNEQFF
TRBJ2-2 | - | TRBD2 | TRBV9 | TGTGCCAGCAGCCCTAGGGGGCGGGAGGGCTCCGGGGAGCTGTTTTTT | CASSPRGREGSGELFF
TRBJ1-1 | - | - | TRBV29-1 | TGCAGCGCTGAGGGCGTCCTGAACACTGAAGCTTTCTTT | CSAEGVLNTEAFF
TRBJ2-1 | once | - | TRBV15 | TGTGCCACCAGCAGAGGTAATAGCGATTACAATGAGCAGTTCTTC | CATSRGNSDYNEQFF
TRBJ1-6 | - | - | TRBV10-1 | TGCGCCAGCAGTGTCGGAGGATCGGATTCACCCCTCCACTTT | CASSVGGSDSPLHF
TRBJ1-5 | - | TRBD1 | TRBV10-3 | TGTGCCATCAGTGGGACCGGACAGGGAAAAGGGCAGCCCCAGCATTTT | CAISGTGQGKGQPQHF
TRBJ1-1 | once | - | TRBV4-1 | TGCGCCAGCAGCGCGACAGTTCTCACTGAAGCTTTCTTT | CASSATVLTEAFF
TRBJ2-7 | - | TRBD1 | TRBV5-5 | TGTGCCAGCAGCAGGGACAGGGGGCCGTACGAGCAGTACTTC | CASSRDRGPYEQYF